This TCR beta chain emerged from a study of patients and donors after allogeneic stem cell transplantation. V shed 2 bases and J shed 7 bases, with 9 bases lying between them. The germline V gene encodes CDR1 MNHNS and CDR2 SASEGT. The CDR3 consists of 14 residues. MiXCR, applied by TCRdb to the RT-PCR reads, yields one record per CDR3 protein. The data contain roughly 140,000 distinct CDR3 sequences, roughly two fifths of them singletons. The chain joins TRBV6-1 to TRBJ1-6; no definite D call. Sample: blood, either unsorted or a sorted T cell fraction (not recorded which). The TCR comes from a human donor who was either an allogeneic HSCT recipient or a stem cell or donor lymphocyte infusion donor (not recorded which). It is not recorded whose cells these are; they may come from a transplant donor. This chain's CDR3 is CASSERDWNSPLHF. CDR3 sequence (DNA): TGTGCCAGCAGTGAACGGGATTGGAATTCACCCCTCCACTTT.